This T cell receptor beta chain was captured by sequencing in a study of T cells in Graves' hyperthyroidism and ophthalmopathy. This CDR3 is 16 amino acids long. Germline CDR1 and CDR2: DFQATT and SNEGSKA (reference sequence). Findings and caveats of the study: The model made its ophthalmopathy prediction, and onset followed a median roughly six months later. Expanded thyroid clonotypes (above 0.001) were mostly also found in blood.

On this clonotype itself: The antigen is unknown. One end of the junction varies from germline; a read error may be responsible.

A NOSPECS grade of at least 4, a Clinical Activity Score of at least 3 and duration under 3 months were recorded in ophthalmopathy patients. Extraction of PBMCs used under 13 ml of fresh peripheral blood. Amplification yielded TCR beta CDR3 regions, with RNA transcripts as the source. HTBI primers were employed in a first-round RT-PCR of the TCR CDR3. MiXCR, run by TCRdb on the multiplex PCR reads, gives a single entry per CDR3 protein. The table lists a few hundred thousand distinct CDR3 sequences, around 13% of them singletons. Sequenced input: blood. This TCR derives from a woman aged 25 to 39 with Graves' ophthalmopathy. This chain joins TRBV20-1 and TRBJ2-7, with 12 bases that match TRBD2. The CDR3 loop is CSARPLAGGWPYKQYF. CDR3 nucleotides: TGCAGTGCTAGACCCCTAGCGGGGGGGTGGCCCTACAAGCAGTACTTC.